This TCR beta chain stems from a study of T cells after posttransplantation cyclophosphamide (dated by TCRdb to about 2016). About the investigation overall: The study tracked T cell repertoire reconstitution by TRB sequencing after myeloablative bone marrow transplantation using posttransplantation cyclophosphamide as GVHD prophylaxis. Public TRB sequences were queried against a database of over 3,000 sequences associated with responses to pathogens, tumor antigens, self-antigens and alloantigens. Samples from about 35 PTCy-treated patients, along with samples from about 17 of their related bone marrow donors, underwent antigen receptor sequencing. TRB sequencing was also done on up to roughly 3 additional blood samples from 2 to 5.2 years after transplant in 3 patients, and on pretransplant blood from several patients. Blood from every one of the 30 to 40 PTCy patients who had 1-year posttransplant specimens underwent TRB sequencing. Because TRA and TRB clonality were tightly correlated in 9 samples, subsequent TCR analyses were focused on TRB only.

Concerning this clone: The specificity of this receptor is unknown. No base quality values were provided; no much bigger clone lies one nucleotide off.

Findings and caveats that apply to the study as a whole: Across about 49 patients, TRB clonality was highly associated with recipient CMV seropositivity and CMV reactivation, and PTCy diversity was similar to diversity in CNI/methotrexate controls. The TRB repertoires of T cells infiltrating skin or GI tract showed only limited overlap with the TRB repertoires of T cells in blood. Donor-recipient similarity was low at 1-2 months but rose over the first year, and later blood repertoires were often dominated by donor CD8+ memory clones.

In light of the paper, this sample's treatment or condition label describes: high-dose cyclophosphamide on days +3 and +4 as single-agent GVHD prophylaxis. Patients in the PTCy group got busulfan and fludarabine conditioning, a marrow graft from a related or unrelated donor, and cyclophosphamide on days +3 and +4. The PTCy-treated patients were drawn from a prospective, multi-institutional clinical trial. Mononuclear cells from peripheral blood and bone marrow were separated by Ficoll-Hypaque density centrifugation and then cryopreserved. CD4+ and CD8+ T cells, including naive and memory subsets, were sorted by FACS using a FACSAria II. The CDR3, cysteine through phenylalanine, is 18 amino acids long. Only CDR3 DNA is held: 54 bases, read in frame from base 1. Trimming accounts for 5 bases at V and 1 base at J, while the number of junction bases matched to no gene is 16. The germline V gene (reference sequence) specifies MNHEY as CDR1 and SMNVEV as CDR2.

TRB sequencing used genomic DNA with the immunoSEQ assay at survey resolution or the hsTCRB kit. Processing in the source paper ran as follows. The immunoSEQ software was used for initial read processing, and the LymphoSeq R package was used for repertoire analyses. For each TRB dataset, clonality was calculated as 1 minus normalized Shannon entropy, and the Gini coefficient was computed as well. To infer phenotypes in unsorted samples, TRB sequences from sorted subsets of the recipient or donor were mapped onto the unsorted samples of the same recipient. TCRdb stores this immuneACCESS table with in-frame sequences only. Part of the clones is absent; in the studies checked, under half of the shortfall reflects unresolved V genes, and no reason is known for the rest. V, J and clone size derive from that table, while D and trimming were established from the DNA sequence. This sample is represented by roughly 6,700 clones; approximately 80% of them were singletons. The ten largest clones take up less than 35% of the sample.

This TCR came from a female patient aged 50-59 years who received an allogeneic stem cell transplant from a related donor, was CMV-positive, and had no GVHD. After a transplant, some of the T cells may come from the graft donor. Sequences were derived from CD8+ T cells sorted from PBMCs, sampled 1404 days after allogeneic stem cell transplant with posttransplant cyclophosphamide. The chain employs TRBV27 and TRBJ2-5; TRBD2 fits 7 bases in the junction. Here is the DNA: TGTGCCAGCAGTCCCCATATTCAAGAGCGGGAAGGCCAAGAGACCCAGTACTTC. This gives the protein CASSPHIQEREGQETQYF.